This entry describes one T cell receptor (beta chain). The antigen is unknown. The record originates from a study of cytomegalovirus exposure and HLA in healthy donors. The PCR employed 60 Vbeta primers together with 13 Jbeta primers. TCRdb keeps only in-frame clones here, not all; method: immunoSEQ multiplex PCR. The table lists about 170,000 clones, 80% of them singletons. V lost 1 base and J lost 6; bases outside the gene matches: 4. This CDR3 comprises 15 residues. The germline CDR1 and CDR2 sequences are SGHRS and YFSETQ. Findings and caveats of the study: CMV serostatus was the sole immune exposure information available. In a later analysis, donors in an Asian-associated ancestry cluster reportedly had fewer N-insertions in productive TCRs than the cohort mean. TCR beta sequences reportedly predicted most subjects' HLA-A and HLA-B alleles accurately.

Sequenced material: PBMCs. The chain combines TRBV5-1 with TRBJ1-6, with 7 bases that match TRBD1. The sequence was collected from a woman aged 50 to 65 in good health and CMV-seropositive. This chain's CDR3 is CASSLSDRANSPLHF. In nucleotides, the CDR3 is TGCGCCAGCAGCTTGTCAGACAGGGCTAATTCACCCCTCCACTTT.